The next 31 T cell receptor beta chains were all read from a single sample in a study of beta chain features in type 1 diabetes. Reverse transcription of all isolated RNA meant that expressed TCRB transcripts were sequenced. Sequencing was performed with immunoSEQ multiplex PCR; in TCRdb, only in-frame clones are kept and a portion is missing. Seen here are more than 130,000 clones, roughly 7.2% observed once, and the top ten hold about 1.5%. The sequencing sample was made of central memory CD4+ T cells from blood. These receptors came from a woman in her 30s in good health.

The genes are TRBV6-6 and TRBJ2-7; TRBD2 matches at 8 bases. Unmatched junction bases numbered 8, after V lost 7 bases and J lost 0 bases. The CDR3 is 15 amino acids. CDR1 MNHNY and CDR2 SVGAGI come from the germline V gene (reference sequence). For the CDR3, the DNA is TGTGCCAGCATAGGCGGACTAGCCTTCTCCTACGAGCAGTACTTC. Translation: CASIGGLAFSYEQYF.

The genes are TRBV9 and TRBJ2-2; 7 positions agree with TRBD1. There are 14 residues in the CDR3. Germline-derived CDR1 and CDR2 are SGDLS and YYNGEE. V dropped 1 base and J dropped 5; count of bases not matched to a gene: 2. DNA of the CDR3: TGTGCCAGCAGCGTATCCAGGGGGACCGGGGAGCTGTTTTTT. Translated, it gives CASSVSRGTGELFF.

In this sample, this clone turned up a few times. This chain joins TRBV7-3 and TRBJ2-3; a possible D gene is TRBD2 (6 bases). The CDR3 has 14 amino acids. V was trimmed by 3 bases and J by 2 bases, leaving 9 bases between them. In germline, CDR1 is SGHTA, CDR2 FQGTGA. The CDR3 here is CASSLGGNTDTQYF. CDR3 nucleotide sequence: TGTGCCAGCAGCTTGGGCGGGAACACAGATACGCAGTATTTT.

The CDR3, as DNA: TGTGCCAGCAATACGGGATCACCTATCCACGAGCAGTACTTC. It yields the protein CASNTGSPIHEQYF. The chain combines TRBV5-4 with TRBJ2-7, with D possibly matching TRBD2 (5 bases). The V end lost 6 bases, the J end lost 5 bases, and 18 bases lay between the germline ends. This CDR3 is built from 14 residues. Germline CDR1 and CDR2: SGHNT and YYREEE (reference sequence).

V gene TRBV28 combines with J gene TRBJ2-1; 8 nucleotides match TRBD2. The CDR3 spans 16 residues. Trimming at V came to 6 bases and at J to 10 bases, leaving 17 bases not matched to a gene. Germline V gene lookup returns CDR1 MDHEN and CDR2 SYDVKM. As DNA, the CDR3 is TGTGCCAGCAGCTCTCGGTGGAGCGGGAGTGCGGTGGAGCAGTTCTTC. This encodes CASSSRWSGSAVEQFF.

The table lists this clone with a few counts. DNA of the CDR3: TGTGCCAGCGCGAACGGACAGCCCGGGAACGGGGAGCTGTTTTTT. This codes for CASANGQPGNGELFF. The chain links TRBV6-5 to TRBJ2-2; weak D call: TRBD1 (6 bases). The CDR3 has 15 residues. Trimming stripped 8 bases from V and 7 bases from J, with 20 bases between. Germline CDR1 and CDR2: MNHEY and SVGAGI.

This clone has a count of ten or more. The genes are TRBV21-1 and TRBJ2-5; no DNA check was done on the table's D call, TRBD1. TRBV21-1 has pseudogene status. The CDR3 runs to 14 residues. The CDR3 protein is CASKTGADQETQYF. Written as DNA, the CDR3 is TGTGCCAGTAAGACAGGGGCGGATCAAGAGACCCAGTACTTC.

The chain links TRBV6-5 to TRBJ1-4; 10 bases are shared with TRBD1. The V gene end was trimmed by 7 bases and the J gene end by 6 bases; junction bases not matched to a gene: 5. CDR3 size: 14 residues. CDR1 and CDR2 (germline): MNHEY, SVGAGI. CDR3 in amino acids: CASKTGTGDEKLFF. The CDR3 DNA sequence: TGTGCCAGCAAAACCGGGACAGGGGATGAAAAACTGTTTTTT.

The chain joins TRBV6-1 to TRBJ2-3; TRBD2 matches 16 bases. The CDR3 runs to 14 residues. Germline values: CDR1 MNHNS, CDR2 SASEGT. Trimming removed 8 bases from V and 6 bases from J; junction bases left unmatched: 2. The CDR3 bases are TGTGCCAGCGGGGGACTAGCGGGAGGGGATACGCAGTATTTT. Translating it yields CASGGLAGGDTQYF.

This clone was counted a few times. The J gene is TRBJ2-1, the V gene TRBV2; 10 bases are a match to TRBD2. Germline V gene sequence: CDR1 SNHLY, CDR2 FYNNEI. The J segment lost 4 bases and the V segment lost 7 bases, leaving 25 bases of the junction unmatched. This CDR3 comprises 21 residues. CDR3 DNA: TGTGCCAGCATCGACACAACAGGGCTGGCTAGCGGGAGCCGGGTTTACAATGAGCAGTTCTTC. It codes for CASIDTTGLASGSRVYNEQFF.

This clone was seen a handful of times. This rearrangement joins TRBV7-2 to TRBJ2-3, with D possibly TRBD2 on 6 matching bases. Trimming pared 5 bases from V and 6 bases from J, leaving 18 bases between. The CDR3 extends over 15 amino acids. Germline CDR1 reads SGHTA; CDR2 reads FQGNSA. The CDR3 spells CASSPPSVGPDTQYF. The CDR3 nucleotides are TGTGCCAGCAGCCCCCCTAGCGTGGGGCCTGATACGCAGTATTTT.

This clone was recorded many times. This chain uses TRBV7-9 with TRBJ2-1; tentative D call: TRBD2 (5 bases). Germline V gives CDR1 SEHNR, CDR2 FQNEAQ (reference sequence). Trimming removed 7 bases at V and 0 bases at J, with 10 bases between. There are 14 residues in the CDR3. CDR3 DNA sequence: TGTGCCAGCAACCCGGGGTCCTCCTACAATGAGCAGTTCTTC. Protein: CASNPGSSYNEQFF.

This clone came up a few times. The chain combines TRBV7-2 with TRBJ1-5, with D possibly being TRBD1 (6 bases). V was shortened by 1 base and J by 6 bases, with 10 bases between the two germline ends. Per germline, CDR1 SGHTA and CDR2 FQGNSA. The CDR3 has 14 residues. The CDR3 DNA reads TGTGCCAGCAGCTTAGGGGGGCCCGGTCAGCCCCAGCATTTT. Protein: CASSLGGPGQPQHF.

This clone was counted between two and nine times. V usage is TRBV5-4 and J usage is TRBJ2-1; D perhaps matches TRBD1 (5 bases). V was cut by 4 bases and J by 5 bases, with 19 bases left in between. The CDR3 has 16 residues. Germline values: CDR1 SGHNT, CDR2 YYREEE (reference sequence). CDR3 loop: CASSPGATPGHNEQFF. Here the CDR3 DNA reads TGTGCCAGCAGCCCTGGGGCTACCCCCGGTCACAATGAGCAGTTCTTC. Full variable domain (rest looked up from reference TRBV5-4 and TRBJ2-1): ETGVTQSPTHLIKTRGQQVTLRCSSQSGHNTVSWYQQALGQGPQFIFQYYREEENGRGNFPPRFSGLQFPNYSSELNVNALELDDSALYLCASSPGATPGHNEQFFGPGTRLTVL.

The V and J genes are TRBV18 and TRBJ2-3, with 7 bases lining up with TRBD2. The CDR3 is 15 amino acids. From germline, CDR1 is KGHSH and CDR2 LQKENI. The V and J ends lost 3 bases and 3 bases, in that order; junction bases with no gene match: 6. CDR3 bases: TGTGCCAGCTCACCCCGGGGAGGGGCTACAGATACGCAGTATTTT. Protein: CASSPRGGATDTQYF.

The chain uses TRBV7-3 and TRBJ2-3; D is possibly TRBD1 (5 bases). CDR1 is SGHTA and CDR2 is FQGTGA in the germline V gene. V was shortened by 5 bases and J by 8 bases, with 14 bases between the two germline ends. This CDR3 region has 13 residues. The CDR3 here is CASSKQELGTQYF. The CDR3 nucleotides are TGTGCCAGCAGCAAACAGGAATTGGGTACGCAGTATTTT.

The V and J genes are TRBV5-1 and TRBJ1-1, with 7 bases identical to TRBD1. Germline V lookup: CDR1 SGHRS, CDR2 YFSETQ. CDR3 length: 14 amino acids. With 4 bases clipped from V and 2 bases from J, the junction kept 5 bases outside the gene matches. The chain's CDR3 is CASSVTGTNTEAFF. Written as DNA, the CDR3 is TGCGCCAGCAGCGTGACAGGGACCAACACTGAAGCTTTCTTT.

The chain links TRBV5-4 to TRBJ2-7; 9 bases map to TRBD2. The CDR3 is 14 residues long. CDR1 is SGHNT and CDR2 is YYREEE in the germline V gene (reference sequence). The V and J ends lost 4 bases and 5 bases, in that order; junction bases with no gene match: 7. CDR3 DNA sequence: TGTGCCAGCAGCCCCGATAGCGGGAGTGACGAGCAGTACTTC. It yields the protein CASSPDSGSDEQYF.

Turning to this clone: At one end, the junction sequence differs from germline, possibly due to a read error. The rearrangement links TRBV11-2 to TRBJ1-5; 8 bases are shared with TRBD1. Germline V gene data show CDR1 as SGHAT and CDR2 as FQNNGV. This CDR3 contains 14 residues. The CDR3 here is CASSLDRGVQPQHF. CDR3 nucleotide sequence: TGTGCCAGCAGCCTAGACAGGGGCGTTCAGCCCCAGCATTTT.

This clone has ten or more counts. The chain recombines TRBV5-1 with TRBJ2-5; TRBD2 is a possible D gene (5 bases). The V and J ends lost 5 bases and 4 bases respectively, with 9 bases between them. The length of the CDR3 is 12 residues. Germline assignment: CDR1 SGHRS and CDR2 YFSETQ. The CDR3 sequence is CASREGRETQYF. CDR3 bases: TGCGCCAGCAGAGAGGGAAGAGAGACCCAGTACTTC.

This rearrangement joins TRBV9 to TRBJ2-7, with 12 bases aligning to TRBD2. Germline loops: CDR1 SGDLS, CDR2 YYNGEE. The ends lost 4 bases at V and 7 bases at J; junction bases unmatched: 9. The CDR3 loop spans 15 amino acids. In DNA, the CDR3 is TGTGCCAGCAGCCCTGCTAGCGGGAGGGCCGGGGAGCAGTACTTC. Its translation is CASSPASGRAGEQYF.

There are a few counts of this clone. In DNA form, the CDR3 reads TGTGCCAGCGGCGGAGGGAATGTCAACGAGCAGTACTTC. Translating it yields CASGGGNVNEQYF. The chain recombines TRBV5-4 with TRBJ2-7; TRBD2 might be the D (6 bases). The germline V and J ends were trimmed by 7 bases and 5 bases, with 16 bases remaining between them. Looked up from germline, CDR1 is SGHNT and CDR2 is YYREEE (reference sequence). This CDR3 is built from 13 residues.

In its sample, this clone was seen many times. V is TRBV28 and J is TRBJ2-4; D possibly corresponds to TRBD2 (6 bases). V was trimmed by 5 bases and J by 3 bases, leaving 14 bases between them. This CDR3 comprises 15 residues. Germline assignment: CDR1 MDHEN and CDR2 SYDVKM. CDR3 region: CASSPAEGSKNIQYF. CDR3 sequence (DNA): TGTGCCAGCAGTCCCGCGGAGGGTAGCAAAAACATTCAGTACTTC.

In this sample, this clone turned up a few times. The J gene is TRBJ2-3, the V gene TRBV25-1; TRBD2 agrees at 7 bases. V shed 1 base, J shed 7 bases, and the junction held 17 bases outside the gene matches. The V gene's germline CDR1 is MGHDK and CDR2 SYGVNS. The CDR3 sequence is 18 residues long. The CDR3 DNA sequence: TGTGCCAGCAGTGAATGGGGAGGGGCGGGAGAAGGTGTGAATACGCAGTATTTT. Amino acids: CASSEWGGAGEGVNTQYF.

The gene calls are TRBV19 and TRBJ1-5; TRBD1 matches at 8 bases. CDR3 length: 15 residues. V shed 3 bases and J 6 bases; nucleotides not matched to a gene: 7. Germline CDR1 reads LNHDA; CDR2 reads SQIVND (reference sequence). The CDR3 loop is CASSISGQGGQPQHF. The CDR3, as DNA: TGTGCCAGTAGTATCTCAGGACAGGGAGGTCAGCCCCAGCATTTT.

There are a few counts of this clone. CDR3 sequence (DNA): TGTGCCAGCGGGACAGGGCACTCTGGGGCCAACGTCCTGACTTTC. This gives the protein CASGTGHSGANVLTF. The chain combines TRBV11-3 with TRBJ2-6; 9 bases match TRBD1. There are 15 residues in the CDR3. CDR1 is SGHNT and CDR2 is YENEEA in the germline V gene. Germline trimming cut 8 bases from V and 0 bases from J; bases unmatched to any gene: 2.

The CDR3 coding sequence is TGTGCCAGTACCTATACTAGCGGAGACAATGAGCAGTTCTTC. Protein sequence: CASTYTSGDNEQFF. The rearrangement joins TRBV19 to TRBJ2-1; 8 bases align to TRBD2. Germline V gives CDR1 LNHDA, CDR2 SQIVND (reference sequence). V trimming: 7 bases; J trimming: 5 bases; junction bases outside the gene matches: 7. This CDR3 region has 14 residues.

This chain joins TRBV18 and TRBJ1-5, with D perhaps matching TRBD1 (6 bases). V was trimmed by 3 bases and J by 7 bases, leaving 10 bases between them. The CDR3 contains 13 residues. The germline V gene has CDR1 KGHSH and CDR2 LQKENI. The CDR3 DNA is TGTGCCAGCTCACCTCCGGGACACCAGCCCCAGCATTTT. Encoded protein: CASSPPGHQPQHF. Based on the CDR3 plus reference TRBV18 and TRBJ1-5, the full variable domain is NAGVMQNPRHLVRRRGQEARLRCSPMKGHSHVYWYRQLPEEGLKFMVYLQKENIIDESGMPKERFSAEFPKEGPSILRIQQVVRGDSAAYFCASSPPGHQPQHFGDGTRLSIL.

This sequence joins TRBV30 and TRBJ1-2, with TRBD1 identical over 7 bases. V shed 4 bases, J shed 4 bases, and the junction held 9 bases outside the gene matches. The CDR3 is 14 residues long. Germline values: CDR1 GTSNPN, CDR2 SVGIG (reference sequence). Here the CDR3 reads CAWTGQGGLYGYTF. The CDR3 DNA sequence: TGTGCCTGGACGGGGCAGGGGGGCCTCTATGGCTACACCTTC.

The gene calls are TRBV28 and TRBJ2-7; 8 bases map to TRBD1. The CDR3 covers 15 residues. Germline values: CDR1 MDHEN, CDR2 SYDVKM. V was clipped by 5 bases and J by 3 bases; unmatched bases: 9. The CDR3 DNA reads as TGTGCCAGCAGTACAACCGGGACAGGTGTCTACGAGCAGTACTTC. Its protein product is CASSTTGTGVYEQYF.

In this sample, this clone turned up a few times. The gene calls are TRBV11-2 and TRBJ2-2; 9 nucleotides line up with TRBD1. Losses at the gene ends were 5 bases for V and 6 bases for J; bases not matched to a gene: 7. The CDR3 extends over 15 amino acids. The germline V gene has CDR1 SGHAT and CDR2 FQNNGV. CDR3 sequence: CASSTTTGGPGELFF. DNA for the CDR3: TGTGCCAGCAGCACAACAACAGGGGGCCCCGGGGAGCTGTTTTTT.